This T cell receptor beta chain appears in the sequencing data of a study of CD8 T cells in ankylosing spondylitis. Overall study findings and caveats: Clones that were linked to disease were CD8+ and were relatively rare in peripheral blood. Disease-linked clones were reportedly significantly enriched in matched ankylosing spondylitis synovial fluid.

This CDR3 has 16 residues. V dropped 6 bases and J dropped 0; count of bases not matched to a gene: 8. Molecular-barcoded quantitative 5'-RACE produced these TCR beta libraries. TCRdb redid the calling of the 5' RACE reads with MiXCR, one entry per CDR3 protein. Of 80,000 to 90,000 distinct CDR3 sequences listed, approximately 30% are singletons. Worth noting for this clonotype: The antigen is undetermined.

The sequence was collected from a male donor with ankylosing spondylitis or in good health (not recorded which). The specimen was blood, either unsorted or a sorted T cell fraction (not recorded which). The rearrangement joins TRBV12-3 or TRBV12-4 to TRBJ1-1; 9 bases fit TRBD1. The CDR3 reads CASSPGQGKVNTEAFF. CDR3 DNA: TGTGCCAGCAGCCCGGGACAGGGCAAGGTGAACACTGAAGCTTTCTTT.